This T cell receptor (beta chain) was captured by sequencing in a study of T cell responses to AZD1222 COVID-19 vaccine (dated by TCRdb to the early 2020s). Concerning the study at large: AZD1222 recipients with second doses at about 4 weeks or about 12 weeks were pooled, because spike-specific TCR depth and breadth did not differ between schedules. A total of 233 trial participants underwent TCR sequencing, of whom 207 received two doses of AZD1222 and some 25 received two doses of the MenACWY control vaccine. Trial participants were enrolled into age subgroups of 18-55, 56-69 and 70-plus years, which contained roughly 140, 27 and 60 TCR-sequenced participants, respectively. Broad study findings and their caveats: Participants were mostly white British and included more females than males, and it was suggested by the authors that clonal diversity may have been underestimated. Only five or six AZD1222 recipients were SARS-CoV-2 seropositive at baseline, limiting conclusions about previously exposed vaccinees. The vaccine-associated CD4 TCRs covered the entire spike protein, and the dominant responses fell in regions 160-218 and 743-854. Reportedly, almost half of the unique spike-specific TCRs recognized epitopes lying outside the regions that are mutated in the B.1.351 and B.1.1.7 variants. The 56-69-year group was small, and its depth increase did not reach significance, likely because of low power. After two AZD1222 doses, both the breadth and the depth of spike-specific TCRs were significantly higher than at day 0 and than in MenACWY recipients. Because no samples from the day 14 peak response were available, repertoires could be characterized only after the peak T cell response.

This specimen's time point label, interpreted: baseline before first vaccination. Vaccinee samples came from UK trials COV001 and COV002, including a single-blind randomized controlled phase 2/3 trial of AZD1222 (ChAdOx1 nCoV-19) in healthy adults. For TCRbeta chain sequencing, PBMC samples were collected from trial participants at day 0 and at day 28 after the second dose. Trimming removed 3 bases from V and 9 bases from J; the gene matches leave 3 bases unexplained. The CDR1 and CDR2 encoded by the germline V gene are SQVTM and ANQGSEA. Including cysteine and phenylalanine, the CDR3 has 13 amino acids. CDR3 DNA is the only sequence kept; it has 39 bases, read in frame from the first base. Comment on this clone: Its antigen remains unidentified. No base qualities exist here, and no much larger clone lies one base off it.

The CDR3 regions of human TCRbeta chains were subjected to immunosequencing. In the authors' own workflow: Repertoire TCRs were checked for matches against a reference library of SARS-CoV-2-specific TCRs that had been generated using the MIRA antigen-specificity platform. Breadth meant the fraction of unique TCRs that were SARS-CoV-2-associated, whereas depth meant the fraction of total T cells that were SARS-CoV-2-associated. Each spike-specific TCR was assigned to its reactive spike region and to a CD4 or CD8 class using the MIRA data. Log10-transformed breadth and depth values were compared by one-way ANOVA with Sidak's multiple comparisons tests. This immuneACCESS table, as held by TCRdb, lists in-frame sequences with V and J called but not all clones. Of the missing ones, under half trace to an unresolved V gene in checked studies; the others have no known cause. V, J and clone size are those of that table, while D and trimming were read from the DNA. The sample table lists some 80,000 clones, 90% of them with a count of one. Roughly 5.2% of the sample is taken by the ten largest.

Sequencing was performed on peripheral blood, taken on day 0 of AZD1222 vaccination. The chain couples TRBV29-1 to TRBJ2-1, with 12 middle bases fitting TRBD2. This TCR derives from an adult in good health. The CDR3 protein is CSVESSGGVEQFF. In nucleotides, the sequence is TGCAGCGTTGAGTCTAGCGGGGGGGTTGAGCAGTTCTTC.